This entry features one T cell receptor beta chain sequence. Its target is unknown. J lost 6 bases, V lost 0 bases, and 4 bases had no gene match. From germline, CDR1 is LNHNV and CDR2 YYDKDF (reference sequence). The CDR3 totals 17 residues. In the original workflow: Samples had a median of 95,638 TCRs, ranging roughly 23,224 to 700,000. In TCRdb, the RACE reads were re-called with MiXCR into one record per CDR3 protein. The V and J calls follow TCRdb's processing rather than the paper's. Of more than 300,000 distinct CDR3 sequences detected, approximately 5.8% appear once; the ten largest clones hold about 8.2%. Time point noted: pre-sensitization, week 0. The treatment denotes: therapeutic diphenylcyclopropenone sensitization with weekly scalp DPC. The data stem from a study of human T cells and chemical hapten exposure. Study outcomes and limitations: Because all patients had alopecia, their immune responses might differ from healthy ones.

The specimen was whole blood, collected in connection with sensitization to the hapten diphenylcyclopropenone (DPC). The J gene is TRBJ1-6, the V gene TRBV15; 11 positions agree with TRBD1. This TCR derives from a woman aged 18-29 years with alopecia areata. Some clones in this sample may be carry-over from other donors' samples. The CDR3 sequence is CATSRDRGTGGNSPLHF. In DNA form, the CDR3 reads TGTGCCACCAGCAGAGATCGGGGGACAGGGGGTAATTCACCCCTCCACTTT.